This TCR beta chain was observed in a study of blood T cell repertoires in COVID-19. The table came from immunoSEQ multiplex PCR; TCRdb's copy has only in-frame clones and leaves some out. The sample includes some 160,000 clones, 89% of them seen just once. This CDR3 is built from 15 residues. Trimming shortened V by 1 base and J by 1 base, and 9 bases separated the two germline ends. Germline lookup yields CDR1 SGHRS and CDR2 YFSETQ. The receptor was derived from a man between 60 and 70 years old with acute or convalescent COVID-19. Sample: peripheral blood. The rearrangement uses TRBV5-1 and TRBJ1-5, with a possible D match to TRBD1 (6 bases). This CDR3 is CASSLTGTSNQPQHF. DNA of the CDR3: TGCGCCAGCAGCTTGACAGGGACGAGCAATCAGCCCCAGCATTTT.